This TCR beta chain was sequenced during a study of cytomegalovirus exposure and HLA in healthy donors. Overall study: Among the approximately 430 donors who were genotyped, roughly 86% fell in the genetic ancestry cluster that is associated with self-reported Caucasian donors. The study, taken as a whole, reports: It was reported that TCR beta sequences correctly inferred the HLA-A and HLA-B alleles for most subjects. Later, TCR association rates were found to vary by HLA locus, highest for DRB1 and lowest for HLA-C.

13 Jbeta primers and 60 Vbeta primers were used for the PCR. The table came from immunoSEQ multiplex PCR; TCRdb's copy has only in-frame clones and leaves some out. The sample has about 84,000 clones; around three fifths are singletons. Turning to this clone: Its antigen is currently unknown.

As for the donors, each was a healthy bone marrow donor. The specimen was PBMCs. The source of this sequence is a woman in her thirties or forties in good health and CMV-seropositive.

CDR3 loop: CASSSDRGGEKLFF. For the CDR3, the DNA is TGTGCCAGCAGCTCGGACAGGGGAGGCGAAAAACTGTTTTTT. The J gene is TRBJ1-4, the V gene TRBV5-4; TRBD1 matches at 9 bases. After removal of 3 bases from V and 8 bases from J, the junction contained 5 bases not matched to a gene. Germline CDR1 is SGHNT and CDR2 is YYREEE (reference sequence). This CDR3 has 14 amino acids.